This TCR beta chain was sequenced in a study of human T cells and chemical hapten exposure. As for the study in general: From small differences in pooled library volume came most of the variation in per-sample TCR yields.

This clonotype was recorded many times. Its antigen is unidentified. Unseparated into fractions, whole blood served as the source from which total RNA was extracted. Notes on the study in general: Counts of TCRs above 1 in 1000 frequency stayed unchanged with DPC sensitization.

The library attached unique molecular identifiers to individual cDNA molecules. Authors' data handling: Counting gave a median of around 90,000 TCRs per sample, with values ranging from about 23,224 to 700,000. A single record per CDR3 protein comes from TCRdb applying MiXCR to the 5' RACE reads. It is TCRdb's table, rather than the study itself, that gives the V and J calls and clone size. The sample has tens of thousands of distinct CDR3 sequences, roughly 7.7% seen once. The sequence came from a male donor in good health.

In DNA, the CDR3 is TGTGCCAGCAGCCCGACAGGAGTTAGAGGCTACACCTTC. This gives the protein CASSPTGVRGYTF. The chain combines TRBV7-8 with TRBJ1-2; D perhaps matches TRBD1 (6 bases). CDR3 length: 13 amino acids. CDR1 is SGHVS and CDR2 is FQNEAQ in the germline V gene. Trimming shortened V by 5 bases and J by 8 bases, and 15 bases separated the two germline ends.